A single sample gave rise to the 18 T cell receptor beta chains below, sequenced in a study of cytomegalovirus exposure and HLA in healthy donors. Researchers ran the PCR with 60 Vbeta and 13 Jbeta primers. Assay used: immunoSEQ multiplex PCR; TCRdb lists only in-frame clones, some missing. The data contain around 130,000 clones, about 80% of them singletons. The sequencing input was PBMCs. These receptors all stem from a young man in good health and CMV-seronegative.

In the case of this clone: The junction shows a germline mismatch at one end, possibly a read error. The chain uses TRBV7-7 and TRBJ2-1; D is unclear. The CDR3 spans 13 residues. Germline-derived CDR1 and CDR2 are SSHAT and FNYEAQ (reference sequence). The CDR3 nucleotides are TGTGCTAGCAGCTGGTCCCGGGACAATGAGCAGTTCTTC. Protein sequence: CASSWSRDNEQFF.

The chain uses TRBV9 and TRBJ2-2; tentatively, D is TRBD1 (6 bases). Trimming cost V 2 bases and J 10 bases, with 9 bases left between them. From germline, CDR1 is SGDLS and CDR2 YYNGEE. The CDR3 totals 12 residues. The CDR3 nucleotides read TGTGCCAGCAGCGTGCAGGGGATGGAGCTGTTTTTT. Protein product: CASSVQGMELFF.

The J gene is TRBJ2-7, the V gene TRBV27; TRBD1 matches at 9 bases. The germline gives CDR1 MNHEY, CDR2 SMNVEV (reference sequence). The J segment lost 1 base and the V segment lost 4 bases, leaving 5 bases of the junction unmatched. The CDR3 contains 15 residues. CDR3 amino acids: CASSYRGRASYEQYF. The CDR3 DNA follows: TGTGCCAGCAGTTACAGGGGGCGAGCTTCCTACGAGCAGTACTTC.

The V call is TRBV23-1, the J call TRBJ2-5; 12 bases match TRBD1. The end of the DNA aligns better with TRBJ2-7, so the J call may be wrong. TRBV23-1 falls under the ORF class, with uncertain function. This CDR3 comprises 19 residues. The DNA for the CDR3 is TGCGCCAGCAGTCAACCCGGGACAGGGGGCGCAGATCAGATCTACGAGCAGTACTTC. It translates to CASSQPGTGGADQIYEQYF.

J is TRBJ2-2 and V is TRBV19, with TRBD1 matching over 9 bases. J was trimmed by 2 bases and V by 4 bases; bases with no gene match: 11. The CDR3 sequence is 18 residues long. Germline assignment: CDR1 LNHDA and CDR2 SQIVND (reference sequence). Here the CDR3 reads CASSTGTGLYRNTGELFF. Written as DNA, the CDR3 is TGTGCCAGTAGTACCGGGACAGGGTTATACCGTAACACCGGGGAGCTGTTTTTT.

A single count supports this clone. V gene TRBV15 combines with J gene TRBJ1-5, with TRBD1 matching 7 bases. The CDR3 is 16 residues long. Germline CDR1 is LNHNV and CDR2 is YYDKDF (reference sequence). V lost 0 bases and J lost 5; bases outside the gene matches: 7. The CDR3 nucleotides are TGTGCCACCAGCAGAGACAAGACAGGGTTGGATCAGCCCCAGCATTTT. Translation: CATSRDKTGLDQPQHF. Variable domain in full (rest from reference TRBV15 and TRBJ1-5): DAMVIQNPRYQVTQFGKPVTLSCSQTLNHNVMYWYQQKSSQAPKLLFHYYDKDFNNEADTPDNFQSRRPNTSFCFLDIRSPGLGDTAMYLCATSRDKTGLDQPQHFGDGTRLSIL.

The CDR3 sequence: CSVEGNVQGGFQETQYF. The CDR3 region has the DNA TGCAGCGTTGAGGGAAATGTACAGGGTGGATTTCAAGAGACCCAGTACTTC. This chain joins TRBV29-1 and TRBJ2-5, with D perhaps TRBD1 (6 bases). CDR3 size: 17 residues. Germline assignment: CDR1 SQVTM and CDR2 ANQGSEA. Trimming took off 3 bases at V and 2 bases at J, with 22 bases between the two ends.

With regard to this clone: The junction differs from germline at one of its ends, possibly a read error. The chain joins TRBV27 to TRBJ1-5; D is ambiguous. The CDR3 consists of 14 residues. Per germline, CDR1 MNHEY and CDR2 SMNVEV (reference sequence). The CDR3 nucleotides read TGTGCCAGCAGTTTTTCGGGTGGCAATCAGCCCCAGAATTTT. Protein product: CASSFSGGNQPQNF.

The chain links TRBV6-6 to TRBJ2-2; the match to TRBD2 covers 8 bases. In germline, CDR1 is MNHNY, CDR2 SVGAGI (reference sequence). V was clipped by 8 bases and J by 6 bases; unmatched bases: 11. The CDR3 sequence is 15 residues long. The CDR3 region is CASSTSGSDAGELFF. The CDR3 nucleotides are TGTGCCAGCTCTACCAGCGGGAGTGACGCCGGGGAGCTGTTTTTT.

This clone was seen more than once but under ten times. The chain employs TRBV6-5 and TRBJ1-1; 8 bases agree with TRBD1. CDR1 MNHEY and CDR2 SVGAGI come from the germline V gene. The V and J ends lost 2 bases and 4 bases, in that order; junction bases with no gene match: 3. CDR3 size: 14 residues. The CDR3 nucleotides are TGTGCCAGCAGTTACCAGGGGGCGCGCACTGAAGCTTTCTTT. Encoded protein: CASSYQGARTEAFF.

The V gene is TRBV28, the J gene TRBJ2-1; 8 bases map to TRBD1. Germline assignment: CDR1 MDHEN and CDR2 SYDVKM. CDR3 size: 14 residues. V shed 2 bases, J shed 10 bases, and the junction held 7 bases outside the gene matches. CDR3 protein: CASSLQQGGQEQFF. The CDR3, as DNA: TGTGCCAGCAGTTTACAACAGGGGGGCCAGGAGCAGTTCTTC.

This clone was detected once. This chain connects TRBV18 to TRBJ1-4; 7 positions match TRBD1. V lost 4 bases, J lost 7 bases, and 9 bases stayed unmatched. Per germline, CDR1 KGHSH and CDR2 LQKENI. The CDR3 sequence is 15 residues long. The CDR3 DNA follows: TGTGCCAGCTCACGACTACAGGGGTCCGGTGAAAAACTGTTTTTT. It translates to CASSRLQGSGEKLFF.

The CDR3 region is CASRIKGHTEAFF. For the CDR3, the DNA is TGTGCCAGTAGAATTAAGGGGCACACTGAAGCTTTCTTT. The chain has TRBV19 and TRBJ1-1; D perhaps matches TRBD1 (5 bases). The germline V and J ends were trimmed by 6 bases and 3 bases, with 11 bases remaining between them. Looked up from germline, CDR1 is LNHDA and CDR2 is SQIVND (reference sequence). This CDR3 comprises 13 residues.

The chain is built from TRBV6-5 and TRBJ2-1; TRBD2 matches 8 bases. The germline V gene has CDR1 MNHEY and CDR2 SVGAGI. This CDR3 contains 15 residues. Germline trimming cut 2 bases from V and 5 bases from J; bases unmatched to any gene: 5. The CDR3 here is CASSYGGTRNNEQFF. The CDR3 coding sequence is TGTGCCAGCAGTTACGGAGGGACTAGGAACAATGAGCAGTTCTTC.

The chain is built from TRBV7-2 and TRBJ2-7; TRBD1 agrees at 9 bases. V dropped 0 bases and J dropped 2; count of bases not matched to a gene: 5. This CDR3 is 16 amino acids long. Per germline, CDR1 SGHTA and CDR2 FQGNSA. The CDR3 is CASSLATGGAAYEQYF. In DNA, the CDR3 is TGTGCCAGCAGCTTAGCCACAGGGGGCGCAGCCTACGAGCAGTACTTC.

The CDR3 DNA is TGTGCCTGGAGTGCTACCGGGGGACGGAATGAAAAACTGTTTTTT. Protein: CAWSATGGRNEKLFF. V is TRBV30 and J is TRBJ1-4, with a tentative D call TRBD1 (5 bases). The V gene's germline CDR1 is GTSNPN and CDR2 SVGIG (reference sequence). The CDR3 loop spans 15 amino acids. Deletions cut 1 base from V and 5 bases from J, with 14 bases between.

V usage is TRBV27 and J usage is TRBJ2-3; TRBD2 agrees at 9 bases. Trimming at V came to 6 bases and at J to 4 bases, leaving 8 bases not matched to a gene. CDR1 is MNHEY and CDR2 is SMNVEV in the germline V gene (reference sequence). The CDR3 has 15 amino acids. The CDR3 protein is CASSLPREGADTQYF. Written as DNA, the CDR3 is TGTGCCAGCAGCTTACCGCGGGAGGGCGCAGATACGCAGTATTTT.

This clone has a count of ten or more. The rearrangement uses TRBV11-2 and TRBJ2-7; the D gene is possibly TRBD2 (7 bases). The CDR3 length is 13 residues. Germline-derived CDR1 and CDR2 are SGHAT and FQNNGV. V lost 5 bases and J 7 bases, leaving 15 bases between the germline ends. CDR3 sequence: CASSEGGTREQYF. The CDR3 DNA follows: TGTGCCAGCAGCGAGGGGGGGACGAGGGAGCAGTACTTC.